This TCR beta chain was found in a study of T cell responses to AZD1222 COVID-19 vaccine. The method was immunoSEQ multiplex PCR; TCRdb's version includes in-frame clones alone and lacks a portion of them. The sample carries about 140,000 clones, 91% recorded once. V shed 2 bases and J 4 bases; nucleotides not matched to a gene: 2. CDR1 is SGHTA and CDR2 is FQGTGA in the germline V gene. There are 15 residues in the CDR3. The V and J genes are TRBV7-3 and TRBJ2-1, with 10 bases fitting TRBD2. This receptor was obtained from an adult who received the AZD1222 COVID-19 vaccine. Sample: peripheral blood, taken 28 days after the second AZD1222 dose. In nucleotides, the CDR3 is TGTGCCAGCAGCTTACTAGCGGGGGTTTACAATGAGCAGTTCTTC. Translation: CASSLLAGVYNEQFF.